The 11 T cell receptor beta chains given below trace back to one sample, sequenced in a study of technical replicates of blood from a few donors. Profiling relied on immunoSEQ multiplex PCR, and the TCRdb table lists in-frame clones only, not all of them. The sample comprises about 86,000 clones, 95% to 96% of which are singletons, and 0.37% rests with the top ten. Sequenced: T cells isolated from PBMCs. The origin of the receptors is a human donor in good health.

J is TRBJ2-7 and V is TRBV6-1, with D uncertain. Germline-derived CDR1 and CDR2 are MNHNS and SASEGT. Trimming took off 4 bases at V and 4 bases at J, with 5 bases between the two ends. The CDR3 is 11 amino acids. CDR3 sequence reads: CASSVVYEQYF. The CDR3 coding sequence is TGTGCCAGCAGTGTAGTTTACGAGCAGTACTTC.

This clone was observed a few times. The chain uses TRBV2 and TRBJ2-5; D not certain. V gave up 3 bases and J gave up 5 bases, with 4 bases separating them. Germline V lookup: CDR1 SNHLY, CDR2 FYNNEI. The CDR3 has 11 residues. Here the CDR3 DNA reads TGTGCCAGCAGTGATTATGAGACCCAGTACTTC. Translated: CASSDYETQYF.

The CDR3 coding sequence is TGCGCCAGCAGCCAAGACCCGGTATCCTACGAGCAGTACTTC. Encoded protein: CASSQDPVSYEQYF. The chain links TRBV4-1 to TRBJ2-7; D remains ambiguous. The CDR3 runs 14 residues. Germline V gene lookup returns CDR1 MGHRA and CDR2 YSYEKL. Trimming pared 0 bases from V and 1 base from J, leaving 7 bases between.

The chain employs TRBV2 and TRBJ1-1; D is uncertain. V was pared by 3 bases and J by 1 base, with 12 bases between. This CDR3 spans 15 amino acids. Germline loops: CDR1 SNHLY, CDR2 FYNNEI. CDR3 sequence: CASSDFSFANTEAFF. DNA of the CDR3: TGTGCCAGCAGTGATTTTAGCTTCGCGAACACTGAAGCTTTCTTT.

This chain connects TRBV27 to TRBJ2-4, with TRBD1 matching over 11 bases. CDR3 length: 15 amino acids. Germline V lookup: CDR1 MNHEY, CDR2 SMNVEV (reference sequence). The J segment lost 6 bases and the V segment lost 5 bases, leaving 6 bases of the junction unmatched. CDR3 sequence reads: CASSRGGTGGNIQYF. CDR3 DNA sequence: TGTGCCAGCAGTAGGGGAGGGACAGGGGGAAACATTCAGTACTTC.

V is TRBV5-1 and J is TRBJ1-1; 7 nucleotides agree with TRBD1. The germline CDR1 and CDR2 sequences are SGHRS and YFSETQ. The CDR3 spans 14 residues. The V gene end was trimmed by 3 bases and the J gene end by 7 bases; junction bases not matched to a gene: 9. The CDR3 coding sequence is TGCGCCAGCAGCTCTGGACAGGACCCAGATGAAGCTTTCTTT. This codes for CASSSGQDPDEAFF.

The chain uses TRBV5-5 and TRBJ2-1; D might be TRBD2 (5 bases). The CDR3 extends over 16 amino acids. V was cut by 4 bases and J by 2 bases, with 16 bases left in between. CDR1 is SGHKS and CDR2 is YYEKEE in the germline V gene (reference sequence). The CDR3 spells CASSGFGMSAYNEQFF. DNA for the CDR3: TGTGCCAGCAGCGGATTCGGGATGTCGGCCTACAATGAGCAGTTCTTC.

V is TRBV1 and J is TRBJ2-3; the D segment call TRBD2 is taken from the table without a DNA check. TRBV1 corresponds to a pseudogene. This CDR3 is built from 17 residues. CDR3 sequence reads: CTSSQDFSGRFGDTQYF. The CDR3 DNA is TGCACCAGCAGCCAAGACTTTAGCGGGAGGTTTGGAGATACGCAGTATTTT.

The count of this clone is one. The chain uses TRBV6-5 and TRBJ1-5, with 7 positions matching TRBD1. This CDR3 region has 15 residues. Germline V gives CDR1 MNHEY, CDR2 SVGAGI. Losses at the gene ends were 5 bases for V and 1 base for J; bases not matched to a gene: 5. The CDR3 sequence: CASSKGTVSNQPQHF. The CDR3 DNA reads TGTGCCAGCAGTAAGGGGACAGTAAGCAATCAGCCCCAGCATTTT.

CDR3 sequence: CSVEEGRGNEQFF. The CDR3 region has the DNA TGCAGCGTTGAAGAAGGCAGGGGCAATGAGCAGTTCTTC. This chain links TRBV29-1 with TRBJ2-1; D possibly corresponds to TRBD1 (6 bases). Germline CDR1 reads SQVTM; CDR2 reads ANQGSEA. This CDR3 has 13 residues. V lost 0 bases and J lost 6, with 9 bases in between.

This clone was observed once. The CDR3 sequence is CASGRRANEKLFF. The DNA for the CDR3 is TGTGCCAGCGGCCGGAGAGCTAATGAAAAACTGTTTTTT. The chain recombines TRBV6-5 with TRBJ1-4; D gene uncertain. Per the germline V gene, CDR1 is MNHEY and CDR2 is SVGAGI. This CDR3 spans 13 amino acids. Trimming took 8 bases from V and 3 from J, leaving 10 bases between them.